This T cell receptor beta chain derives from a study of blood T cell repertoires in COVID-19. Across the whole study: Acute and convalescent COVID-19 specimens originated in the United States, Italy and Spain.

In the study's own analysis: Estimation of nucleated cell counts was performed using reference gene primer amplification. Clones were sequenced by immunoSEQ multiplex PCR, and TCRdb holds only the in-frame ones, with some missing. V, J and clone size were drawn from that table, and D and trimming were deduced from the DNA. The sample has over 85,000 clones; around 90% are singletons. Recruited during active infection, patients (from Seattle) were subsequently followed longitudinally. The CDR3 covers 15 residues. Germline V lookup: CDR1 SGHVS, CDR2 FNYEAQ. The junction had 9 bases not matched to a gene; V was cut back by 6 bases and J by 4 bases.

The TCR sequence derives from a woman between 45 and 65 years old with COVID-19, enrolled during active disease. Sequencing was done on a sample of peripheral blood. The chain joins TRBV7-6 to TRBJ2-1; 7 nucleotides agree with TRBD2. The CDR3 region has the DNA TGTGCCAGCAGTAAACCGGGGGGAGGTTACAATGAGCAGTTCTTC. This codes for CASSKPGGGYNEQFF. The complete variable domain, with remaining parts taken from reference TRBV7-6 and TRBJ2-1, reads GAGVSQSPRYKVTKRGQDVALRCDPISGHVSLYWYRQALGQGPEFLTYFNYEAQQDKSGLPNDRFSAERPEGSISTLTIQRTEQRDSAMYRCASSKPGGGYNEQFFGPGTRLTVL.